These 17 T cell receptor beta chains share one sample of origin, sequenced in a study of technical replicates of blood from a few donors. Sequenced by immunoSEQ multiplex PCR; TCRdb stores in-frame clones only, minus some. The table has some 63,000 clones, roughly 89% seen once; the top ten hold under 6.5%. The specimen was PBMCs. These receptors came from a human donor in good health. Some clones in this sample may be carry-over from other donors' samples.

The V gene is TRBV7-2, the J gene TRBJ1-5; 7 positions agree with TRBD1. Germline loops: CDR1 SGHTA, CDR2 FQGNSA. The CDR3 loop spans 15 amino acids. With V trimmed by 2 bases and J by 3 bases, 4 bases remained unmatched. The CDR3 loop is CASSLQGGYNQPQHF. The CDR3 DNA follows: TGTGCCAGCAGCTTACAGGGGGGATACAATCAGCCCCAGCATTTT.

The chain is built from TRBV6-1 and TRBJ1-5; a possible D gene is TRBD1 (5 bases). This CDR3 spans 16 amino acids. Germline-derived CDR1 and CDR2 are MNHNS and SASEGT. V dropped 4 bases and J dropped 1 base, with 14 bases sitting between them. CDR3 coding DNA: TGTGCCAGCAGTGTGGGGGGTACCGGGAGCAATCAGCCCCAGCATTTT. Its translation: CASSVGGTGSNQPQHF.

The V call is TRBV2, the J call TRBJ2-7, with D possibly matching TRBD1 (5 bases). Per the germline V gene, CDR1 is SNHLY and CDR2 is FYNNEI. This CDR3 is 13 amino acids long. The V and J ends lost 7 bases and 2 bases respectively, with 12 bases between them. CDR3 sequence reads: CASIQDTAYEQYF. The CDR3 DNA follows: TGTGCCAGCATCCAGGACACCGCCTACGAGCAGTACTTC.

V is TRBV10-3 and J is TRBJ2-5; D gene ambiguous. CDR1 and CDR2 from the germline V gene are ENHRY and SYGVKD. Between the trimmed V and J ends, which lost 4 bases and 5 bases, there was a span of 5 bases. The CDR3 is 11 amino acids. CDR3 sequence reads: CAISAGETQYF. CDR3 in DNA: TGTGCCATCAGTGCCGGGGAGACCCAGTACTTC.

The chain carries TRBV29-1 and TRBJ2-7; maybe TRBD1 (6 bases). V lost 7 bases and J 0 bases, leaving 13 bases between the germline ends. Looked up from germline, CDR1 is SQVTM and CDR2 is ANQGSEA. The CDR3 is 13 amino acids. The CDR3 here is CSGRDTNSYEQYF. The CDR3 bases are TGCAGCGGAAGGGACACCAACTCCTACGAGCAGTACTTC.

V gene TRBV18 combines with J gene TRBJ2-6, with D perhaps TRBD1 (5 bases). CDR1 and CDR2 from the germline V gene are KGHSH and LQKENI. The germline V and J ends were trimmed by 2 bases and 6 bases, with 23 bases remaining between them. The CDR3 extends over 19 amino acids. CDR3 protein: CASSPIEQVTRVEANVLTF. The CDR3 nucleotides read TGTGCCAGCTCACCAATCGAACAGGTGACCCGCGTGGAGGCCAACGTCCTGACTTTC. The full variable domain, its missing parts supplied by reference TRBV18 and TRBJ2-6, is NAGVMQNPRHLVRRRGQEARLRCSPMKGHSHVYWYRQLPEEGLKFMVYLQKENIIDESGMPKERFSAEFPKEGPSILRIQQVVRGDSAAYFCASSPIEQVTRVEANVLTFGAGSRLTVL.

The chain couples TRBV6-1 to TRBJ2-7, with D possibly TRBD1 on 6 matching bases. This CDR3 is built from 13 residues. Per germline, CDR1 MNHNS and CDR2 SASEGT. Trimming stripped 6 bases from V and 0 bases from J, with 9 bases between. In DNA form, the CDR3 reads TGTGCCAGCAGCTCAGGGGCCTCCTACGAGCAGTACTTC. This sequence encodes CASSSGASYEQYF.

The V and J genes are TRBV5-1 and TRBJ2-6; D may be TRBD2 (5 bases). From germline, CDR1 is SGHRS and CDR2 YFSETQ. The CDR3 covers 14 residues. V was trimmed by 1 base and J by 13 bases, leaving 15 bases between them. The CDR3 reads CASSLLPGDGVLTF. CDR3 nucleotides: TGCGCCAGCAGCTTGTTGCCCGGGGATGGGGTCCTGACTTTC.

CDR3 region: CASGLVMAGLVGDTQYF. DNA of the CDR3: TGTGCTAGTGGTTTGGTAATGGCGGGACTAGTTGGGGATACGCAGTATTTT. V is TRBV12-5 and J is TRBJ2-3, with 8 bases fitting TRBD2. From germline, CDR1 is LGHNT and CDR2 FRNRAP. V trimming: 0 bases; J trimming: 6 bases; junction bases outside the gene matches: 11. The CDR3 extends over 17 amino acids.

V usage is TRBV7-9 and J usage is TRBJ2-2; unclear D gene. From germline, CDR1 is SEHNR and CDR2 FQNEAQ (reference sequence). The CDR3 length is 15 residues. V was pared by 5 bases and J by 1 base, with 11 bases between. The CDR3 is CASSHNTENTGELFF. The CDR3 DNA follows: TGTGCCAGCAGCCACAATACAGAGAACACCGGGGAGCTGTTTTTT.

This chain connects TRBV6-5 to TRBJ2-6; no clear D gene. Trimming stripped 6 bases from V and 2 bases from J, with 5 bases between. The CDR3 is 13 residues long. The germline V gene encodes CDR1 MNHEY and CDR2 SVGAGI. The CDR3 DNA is TGTGCCAGCAGCAGGACTGGGGCCAACGTCCTGACTTTC. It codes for CASSRTGANVLTF.

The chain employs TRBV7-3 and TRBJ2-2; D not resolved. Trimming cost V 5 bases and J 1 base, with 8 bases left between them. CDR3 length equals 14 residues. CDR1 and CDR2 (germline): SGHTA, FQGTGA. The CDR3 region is CASSPSWNTGELFF. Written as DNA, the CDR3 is TGTGCCAGCAGCCCATCATGGAACACCGGGGAGCTGTTTTTT.

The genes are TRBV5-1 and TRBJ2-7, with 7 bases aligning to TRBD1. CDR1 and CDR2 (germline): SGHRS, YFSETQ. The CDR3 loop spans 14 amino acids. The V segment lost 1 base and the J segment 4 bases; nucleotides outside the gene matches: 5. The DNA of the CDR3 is TGCGCCAGCAGCTTGCAGGGGGAACGGTACGAGCAGTACTTC. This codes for CASSLQGERYEQYF.

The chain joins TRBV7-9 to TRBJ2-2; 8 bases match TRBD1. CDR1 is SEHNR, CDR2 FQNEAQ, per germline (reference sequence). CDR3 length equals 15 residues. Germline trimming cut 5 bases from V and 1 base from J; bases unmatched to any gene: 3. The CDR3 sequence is CASSPGTGNTGELFF. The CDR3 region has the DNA TGTGCCAGCAGCCCTGGGACAGGGAACACCGGGGAGCTGTTTTTT.

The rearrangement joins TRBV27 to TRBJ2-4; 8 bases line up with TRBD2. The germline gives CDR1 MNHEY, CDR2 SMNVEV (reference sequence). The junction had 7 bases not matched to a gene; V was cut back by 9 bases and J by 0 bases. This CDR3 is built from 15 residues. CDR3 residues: CASSGTSLAKNIQYF. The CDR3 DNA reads TGTGCCAGTTCGGGGACTAGTCTAGCCAAAAACATTCAGTACTTC.

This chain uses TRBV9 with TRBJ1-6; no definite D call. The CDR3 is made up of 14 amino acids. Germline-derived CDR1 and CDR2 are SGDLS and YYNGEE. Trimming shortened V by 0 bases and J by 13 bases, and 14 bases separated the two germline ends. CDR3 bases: TGTGCCAGCAGCGTAGAGTCCTCGGTGTACCCCCTCCACTTT. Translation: CASSVESSVYPLHF.

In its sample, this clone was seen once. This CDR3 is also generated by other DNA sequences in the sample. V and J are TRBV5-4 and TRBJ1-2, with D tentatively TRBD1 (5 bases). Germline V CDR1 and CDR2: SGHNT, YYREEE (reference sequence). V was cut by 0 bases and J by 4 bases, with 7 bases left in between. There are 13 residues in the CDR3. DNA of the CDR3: TGTGCCAGCAGCTTGGCAGGGTCCTATGGCTACACCTTC. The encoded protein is CASSLAGSYGYTF. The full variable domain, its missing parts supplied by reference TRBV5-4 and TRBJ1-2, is ETGVTQSPTHLIKTRGQQVTLRCSSQSGHNTVSWYQQALGQGPQFIFQYYREEENGRGNFPPRFSGLQFPNYSSELNVNALELDDSALYLCASSLAGSYGYTFGSGTRLTVV.